One sample yielded the 30 T cell receptor beta chains listed below, sequenced in a study of blood T cell repertoires in COVID-19. Only in-frame clones appear in the TCRdb table, and some are missing; sequencing was by immunoSEQ multiplex PCR. The sample contains approximately 210,000 clones, about 90% of which appear only once. Sequencing was done on a sample of peripheral blood. These receptor sequences come from a man aged 25 to 40 with acute or convalescent COVID-19.

This clone was recorded once. This chain links TRBV5-3 with TRBJ2-5, with D maybe TRBD1 (6 bases). TRBV5-3 is assigned to the ORF class and has an uncertain function. This CDR3 has 18 amino acids. V lost 5 bases, J lost 3 bases, and 26 bases lay in between. CDR3 protein: CARSQITSGAREEETQYF. CDR3 nucleotide sequence: TGTGCCAGAAGTCAGATCACCTCAGGGGCGCGAGAAGAAGAGACCCAGTACTTC.

The chain uses TRBV12-5 and TRBJ1-2; 7 bases line up with TRBD1. The junction had 9 bases not matched to a gene; V was cut back by 3 bases and J by 8 bases. There are 14 residues in the CDR3. Germline loops: CDR1 LGHNT, CDR2 FRNRAP. CDR3 DNA: TGTGCTAGTGGTTTTTCCACAGGGGCGGGAGGCTACACCTTC. This encodes CASGFSTGAGGYTF.

This rearrangement joins TRBV4-1 to TRBJ2-7, with 9 positions matching TRBD2. The CDR3 contains 16 residues. The germline V gene encodes CDR1 MGHRA and CDR2 YSYEKL. V trimming: 2 bases; J trimming: 2 bases; junction bases outside the gene matches: 7. The DNA of the CDR3 is TGCGCCAGCAGCCAAACGACTAGCGGACTTGCCTACGAGCAGTACTTC. Translation: CASSQTTSGLAYEQYF.

This clone occurred once. The chain links TRBV9 to TRBJ2-1, with 11 bases identical to TRBD2. The germline gives CDR1 SGDLS, CDR2 YYNGEE. The V gene end was trimmed by 3 bases and the J gene end by 6 bases; junction bases not matched to a gene: 5. The CDR3 contains 15 residues. The CDR3 nucleotides are TGTGCCAGCAGCGCGAGACTAGCGGGGCCCAATGAGCAGTTCTTC. Its translation: CASSARLAGPNEQFF.

With regard to this clone: Sequence at one end of the junction differs from germline and may be a read error. The genes are TRBV19 and TRBJ2-1, with 7 positions matching TRBD2. Germline V gene data show CDR1 as LNHDA and CDR2 as SQIVND (reference sequence). The CDR3 is 15 amino acids. The CDR3 is CASSIVSAGRDEQFF. The CDR3 bases are TGTGCCAGTAGTATAGTTTCGGCGGGGAGGGATGAACAGTTCTTC. Full variable domain (missing parts from reference TRBV19 and TRBJ2-1): DGGITQSPKYLFRKEGQNVTLSCEQNLNHDAMYWYRQDPGQGLRLIYYSQIVNDFQKGDIAEGYSVSREKKESFPLTVTSAQKNPTAFYLCASSIVSAGRDEQFFGPGTRLTVL.

A word on this clone: Within the sample, other DNA sequences also encode this same CDR3. The genes are TRBV20-1 and TRBJ2-7; 11 bases align to TRBD2. There are 18 residues in the CDR3. V was clipped by 3 bases and J by 0 bases; unmatched bases: 13. Germline V gives CDR1 DFQATT, CDR2 SNEGSKA (reference sequence). CDR3 sequence reads: CSASGLAGGSALSYEQYF. CDR3 DNA sequence: TGCAGTGCTAGTGGGCTAGCGGGAGGCTCTGCCCTCTCCTACGAGCAGTACTTC.

The chain uses TRBV5-5 and TRBJ1-2, with 10 bases fitting TRBD1. The CDR3 loop spans 16 amino acids. The germline gives CDR1 SGHKS, CDR2 YYEKEE (reference sequence). The ends lost 0 bases at V and 6 bases at J; junction bases unmatched: 8. The DNA of the CDR3 is TGTGCCAGCAGCTTGGTGGGCCGACAGGGGGCTGATGGCTACACCTTC. Translating it yields CASSLVGRQGADGYTF.

The chain carries TRBV6-5 and TRBJ2-7; the D is unclear. The CDR3 spans 13 residues. Trimming took off 11 bases at V and 0 bases at J, with 14 bases between the two ends. CDR1 is MNHEY and CDR2 is SVGAGI in the germline V gene. For the CDR3, the DNA is TGTGCCGCCCTGGTTCCTAGCTCCTACGAGCAGTACTTC. Its protein product is CAALVPSSYEQYF.

The chain links TRBV4-1 to TRBJ1-2, with 9 bases identical to TRBD1. V lost 2 bases to trimming and J lost 0 bases; unmatched junction nucleotides: 4. The CDR3 is made up of 16 amino acids. Germline V gives CDR1 MGHRA, CDR2 YSYEKL. The CDR3 coding sequence is TGCGCCAGCAGCCAAAGACAGGGGGTAGCTAACTATGGCTACACCTTC. As protein: CASSQRQGVANYGYTF.

The J gene is TRBJ1-3, the V gene TRBV29-1; possible D gene TRBD1, 6 bases. Germline loops: CDR1 SQVTM, CDR2 ANQGSEA. The CDR3 is 14 residues long. The CDR3 nucleotides read TGCAGTTTCGAGGACAGCCTCTCTGGAAACACCATATATTTT. Its translation is CSFEDSLSGNTIYF.

The V and J genes are TRBV3-1 (or the pseudogene TRBV3-2) and TRBJ2-2; D is perhaps TRBD2 (6 bases). Between the trimmed V and J ends, which lost 4 bases and 6 bases, there was a span of 12 bases. The CDR3 loop spans 14 amino acids. Germline CDR1 LGHDT, CDR2 YNNKEL (reference sequence). The CDR3 nucleotides read TGTGCCAGCAGCCGGGGGGTATTGGCCGGGGAGCTGTTTTTT. It codes for CASSRGVLAGELFF.

V usage is TRBV29-1 and J usage is TRBJ1-4; D ambiguous. This CDR3 spans 12 amino acids. Trimming removed 5 bases from V and 4 bases from J, with 8 bases in between. Germline CDR1 and CDR2: SQVTM and ANQGSEA. The CDR3: CSVYGDNEKLFF. The CDR3 DNA follows: TGCAGCGTTTACGGAGATAATGAAAAACTGTTTTTT.

V is TRBV7-2 and J is TRBJ2-2; D call uncertain. This CDR3 contains 15 residues. Germline CDR1 SGHTA, CDR2 FQGNSA. V was trimmed by 6 bases and J by 5 bases, leaving 16 bases between them. CDR3 nucleotides: TGTGCCAGCAGAAACAACCCAAAACTAACCGGGGAGCTGTTTTTT. Protein sequence: CASRNNPKLTGELFF. The full variable domain, completed using reference TRBV7-2 and TRBJ2-2, is GAGVSQSPSNKVTEKGKDVELRCDPISGHTALYWYRQSLGQGLEFLIYFQGNSAPDKSGLPSDRFSAERTGGSVSTLTIQRTQQEDSAVYLCASRNNPKLTGELFFGEGSRLTVL.

V and J are TRBV15 and TRBJ1-2; no clear D. V gave up 1 base and J gave up 8 bases, with 11 bases separating them. Germline CDR1 LNHNV, CDR2 YYDKDF (reference sequence). The CDR3 length is 13 residues. The CDR3 protein is CATSRGGLVGYTF. For the CDR3, the DNA is TGTGCCACCAGCAGAGGTGGCCTAGTCGGCTACACCTTC.

The chain is built from TRBV18 and TRBJ2-1, with D hard to call. CDR1 and CDR2 from the germline V gene are KGHSH and LQKENI. The CDR3 is 15 residues long. V gave up 2 bases and J gave up 1 base, with 9 bases separating them. For the CDR3, the DNA is TGTGCCAGCTCACCAGGAGTTGTATCCTACAATGAGCAGTTCTTC. Its protein is CASSPGVVSYNEQFF.

V usage is TRBV28 and J usage is TRBJ2-5, with no clear D. The V end was cut by 7 bases, the J end by 7 bases, with 16 bases between. The CDR3 runs to 13 residues. The germline V gene encodes CDR1 MDHEN and CDR2 SYDVKM. In nucleotides, the CDR3 is TGTGCCAGCACTCTAACGCCTTCAGGGACCCAGTACTTC. It translates to CASTLTPSGTQYF.

The chain has TRBV28 and TRBJ1-1; D is ambiguous. Germline CDR1 reads MDHEN; CDR2 reads SYDVKM. This CDR3 is 12 amino acids long. V was clipped by 3 bases and J by 1 base, with 3 bases between them. CDR3 sequence (DNA): TGTGCCAGCAGTTTCAGGAACACTGAAGCTTTCTTT. This gives the protein CASSFRNTEAFF.

The chain uses TRBV10-3 and TRBJ1-3, with 10 bases lining up with TRBD1. CDR3 length: 14 amino acids. V lost 9 bases to trimming and J lost 0 bases; unmatched junction nucleotides: 2. Germline values: CDR1 ENHRY, CDR2 SYGVKD. CDR3 in amino acids: CAMGTGASGNTIYF. CDR3 nucleotide sequence: TGTGCCATGGGGACAGGGGCCTCTGGAAACACCATATATTTT.

The V and J genes are TRBV7-8 and TRBJ2-3; 9 nucleotides agree with TRBD1. V was pared by 7 bases and J by 6 bases, with 11 bases of the junction left unmatched. The length of the CDR3 is 15 residues. Germline CDR1 and CDR2: SGHVS and FQNEAQ. The CDR3 reads CASTQGAQSRDTQYF. CDR3 nucleotide sequence: TGTGCCAGCACACAGGGGGCTCAGTCGAGGGATACGCAGTATTTT.

This clone was observed once. The rearrangement joins TRBV28 to TRBJ1-5; TRBD1 might be the D (5 bases). Trimming shortened V by 4 bases and J by 3 bases, and 16 bases separated the two germline ends. From germline, CDR1 is MDHEN and CDR2 SYDVKM. This CDR3 comprises 16 residues. CDR3 DNA sequence: TGTGCCAGCAGTTCATGGTCAGGGAATGTCAATCAGCCCCAGCATTTT. This sequence encodes CASSSWSGNVNQPQHF.

This chain uses TRBV18 with TRBJ2-7; D is possibly TRBD1 (6 bases). The CDR3 length is 15 residues. The V gene's germline CDR1 is KGHSH and CDR2 LQKENI. V dropped 5 bases and J dropped 6 bases, with 20 bases sitting between them. CDR3 sequence: CASSATTGSHGEQYF. The CDR3 coding sequence is TGTGCCAGCTCAGCCACAACAGGGTCTCACGGCGAGCAGTACTTC.

The chain employs TRBV6-5 and TRBJ2-1, with D possibly TRBD2 on 5 matching bases. The germline CDR1 and CDR2 sequences are MNHEY and SVGAGI. CDR3 length equals 13 residues. The V and J ends lost 9 bases and 10 bases respectively, with 19 bases between them. Here the CDR3 reads CASGPSTRQEQFF. The DNA of the CDR3 is TGTGCCAGTGGGCCTAGCACCCGCCAAGAGCAGTTCTTC.

This clone appeared once. At one of its ends the junction is not consistent with the germline gene, which may arise from a read error. V and J are TRBV5-1 and TRBJ2-5; 8 nucleotides line up with TRBD1. The CDR3 is made up of 14 amino acids. The germline V gene encodes CDR1 SGHRS and CDR2 YFSETQ. The DNA of the CDR3 is TGCGCCAGCAGGTTGGGACAGGTACAAGAGACCCAGTACTTC. Translation gives CASRLGQVQETQYF.

In nucleotides, the CDR3 is TGTGCCAGCATCCGGGACAGGGGTCGCTACGAGCAGTACTTC. Protein sequence: CASIRDRGRYEQYF. This rearrangement joins TRBV2 to TRBJ2-7; 10 nucleotides align to TRBD1. The J segment lost 3 bases and the V segment lost 7 bases, leaving 6 bases of the junction unmatched. Germline V gene lookup returns CDR1 SNHLY and CDR2 FYNNEI. The CDR3 has 14 amino acids.

The gene calls are TRBV11-2 and TRBJ2-1; D is perhaps TRBD1 (5 bases). With 4 bases removed from V and 3 bases from J, the gap between germline ends came to 13 bases. CDR3 length: 15 residues. Germline loops: CDR1 SGHAT, CDR2 FQNNGV. In DNA, the CDR3 is TGTGCCAGCAGCTGGCTTTGGGGCAGCTACAATGAGCAGTTCTTC. It specifies CASSWLWGSYNEQFF.

A few counts support this clone. J is TRBJ2-7 and V is TRBV7-9, with D possibly TRBD2 on 5 matching bases. Germline V CDR1 and CDR2: SEHNR, FQNEAQ (reference sequence). The CDR3 totals 14 residues. The V end was cut by 5 bases, the J end by 1 base, with 12 bases between. The CDR3 nucleotides read TGTGCCAGCAGCCAAGGACGGACTTCCTACGAGCAGTACTTC. Protein sequence: CASSQGRTSYEQYF.

The chain recombines TRBV12-3 or TRBV12-4 with TRBJ1-1, with 7 bases aligning to TRBD1. The CDR3 loop spans 12 amino acids. V dropped 6 bases and J dropped 7; count of bases not matched to a gene: 5. This chain's CDR3 is CASRPQGGEAFF. Here the CDR3 DNA reads TGTGCCAGCAGGCCCCAGGGGGGTGAAGCTTTCTTT.

V and J are TRBV2 and TRBJ1-1; D not resolved. There are 11 residues in the CDR3. Trimming cost V 8 bases and J 3 bases, with 7 bases left between them. The V gene's germline CDR1 is SNHLY and CDR2 FYNNEI. CDR3 bases: TGTGCCAGCGCAGGTTACACTGAAGCTTTCTTT. This codes for CASAGYTEAFF.

This chain links TRBV30 with TRBJ1-6; no clear D. Trimming removed 0 bases at V and 7 bases at J, with 16 bases between. CDR3 size: 16 residues. The germline CDR1 and CDR2 sequences are GTSNPN and SVGIG (reference sequence). The CDR3 DNA follows: TGTGCCTGGAGTGTCAGGAGGGAGGTTAAAAATTCACCCCTCCACTTT. Its protein product is CAWSVRREVKNSPLHF.

This chain joins TRBV7-6 and TRBJ2-3; TRBD2 matches 13 bases. V shed 5 bases, J shed 4 bases, and the junction held 6 bases outside the gene matches. The germline CDR1 and CDR2 sequences are SGHVS and FNYEAQ. The CDR3 loop spans 16 amino acids. The CDR3 here is CASSPGLAGVADTQYF. The CDR3 region has the DNA TGTGCCAGCAGCCCCGGACTAGCGGGGGTCGCAGATACGCAGTATTTT.